This is a list of T cell receptor beta chains from one sample in a study of radiotherapy plus CTLA-4 blockade in lung cancer. Data came from immunoSEQ multiplex PCR; TCRdb stores just in-frame clones and leaves some out. This table holds over 100,000 clones, 70% to 90% found once. The sample in question was peripheral blood, obtained from a patient treated with radiotherapy plus ipilimumab. The source of these receptors is a human donor with non-small cell lung cancer that progressed on radiotherapy plus ipilimumab. The CDR3 runs from the conserved cysteine through the conserved F or W. Fields, in order: clone size, D gene, V gene, J gene, CDR3 protein, CDR3 DNA. D genes are given only for firm matches. For some rows the clone size is stated as once, few or many, or as a class when expanded; others skip it.

>-|-|TRBV5-1|TRBJ2-7
CASSLDQGYEQYF
TGCGCCAGCAGCTTGGACCAGGGCTACGAGCAGTACTTC
>-|TRBD1|TRBV2|TRBJ1-5
CASSDRGDQPQHF
TGTGCCAGCAGTGACAGGGGGGATCAGCCCCAGCATTTT
>-|-|TRBV2|TRBJ2-5
CASSEGETQYF
TGTGCCAGCAGTGAAGGGGAGACCCAGTACTTC
>-|-|TRBV30|TRBJ1-2
CACTSRYGYTF
TGTGCCTGTACCTCTAGGTATGGCTACACCTTC
>-|-|TRBV29-1|TRBJ2-7
CSVEGVGEQYF
TGCAGCGTTGAAGGTGTCGGTGAGCAGTACTTC
>-|TRBD1|TRBV9|TRBJ2-2
CASSVGQGAGTGELFF
TGTGCCAGCAGCGTAGGACAGGGGGCGGGCACCGGGGAGCTGTTTTTT
>-|TRBD2|TRBV29-1|TRBJ2-1
CSGGGREDGGEQFF
TGCAGCGGTGGGGGACGGGAGGACGGGGGGGAGCAGTTCTTC
>-|TRBD1|TRBV6-6|TRBJ1-3
CASSQTRDRGNTIYF
TGTGCCAGCAGCCAAACCCGGGACAGGGGAAACACCATATATTTT
>-|-|TRBV18|TRBJ1-2
CASSPQGNYGYTF
TGTGCCAGCTCACCTCAGGGAAACTATGGCTACACCTTC
>-|-|TRBV30|TRBJ1-2
CAWMGGPEGYTF
TGTGCCTGGATGGGGGGCCCCGAGGGCTACACCTTC
>-|-|TRBV5-1|TRBJ2-7
CASSPRDKSYEQYF
TGCGCCAGCAGCCCCCGGGACAAGTCCTACGAGCAGTACTTC
>few|TRBD2|TRBV5-6|TRBJ2-7
CASSTQSGSPYEQYF
TGTGCCAGCAGCACCCAAAGCGGGAGCCCCTACGAGCAGTACTTC
>-|-|TRBV7-3|TRBJ1-1
CASRRDRLNTEAFF
TGTGCCAGCAGAAGAGACAGACTGAACACTGAAGCTTTCTTT
>-|-|TRBV2|TRBJ1-2
CASRNPTGYYGYTF
TGTGCCAGCAGGAACCCGACTGGCTACTATGGCTACACCTTC
>-|TRBD1|TRBV27|TRBJ1-5
CASSLRTGFRQPQHF
TGTGCCAGCAGTTTACGGACAGGGTTCAGGCAGCCCCAGCATTTT
>-|TRBD1|TRBV28|TRBJ1-1
CASRLPTGANTEAFF
TGTGCCAGCAGACTTCCCACAGGGGCGAACACTGAAGCTTTCTTT
>-|-|TRBV21-1|TRBJ2-7
CASSDGQVQAYEQYF
TGTGCCAGCAGCGACGGACAGGTTCAGGCCTACGAGCAGTACTTC
>-|-|TRBV2|TRBJ2-1
CASSAQLLVRQFF
TGTGCCAGCAGTGCACAGCTCCTCGTCCGGCAGTTCTTC
>-|-|TRBV6-6|TRBJ1-1
CASSYSREANTEAFF
TGTGCCAGCAGTTACTCCCGGGAGGCGAACACTGAAGCTTTCTTT
>-|TRBD2|TRBV2|TRBJ2-3
CASRREAGVSGDTQYF
TGTGCCAGCAGAAGAGAGGCGGGGGTCTCGGGCGATACGCAGTATTTT
>-|-|TRBV11-1|TRBJ2-1
CASSPTLADNEQFF
TGTGCCAGCAGCCCAACCTTAGCGGACAATGAGCAGTTCTTC
>-|-|TRBV21-1|TRBJ2-7
CASTLLRSPNYEQYF
TGTGCCAGCACCCTCCTCAGGAGTCCGAACTACGAGCAGTACTTC
>-|-|TRBV7-6|TRBJ2-3
CASSLFQDGGTDTQYF
TGTGCCAGCAGCTTATTTCAGGATGGGGGCACAGATACGCAGTATTTT
>-|-|TRBV29-1|TRBJ2-2
CSGQGAGVPGELFF
TGCAGCGGTCAAGGGGCAGGTGTCCCCGGGGAGCTGTTTTTT
>-|-|TRBV7-9|TRBJ2-3
CASSRTGQITDTQYF
TGTGCCAGCAGCCGGACTGGACAGATCACAGATACGCAGTATTTT
>-|-|TRBV5-1|TRBJ2-5
CASSGLEEKTQYF
TGCGCCAGCAGCGGATTGGAAGAGAAAACCCAGTACTTC
>-|TRBD2|TRBV6-1|TRBJ2-7
CASKRLAGPYEQYF
TGTGCCAGCAAGCGACTAGCGGGACCCTACGAGCAGTACTTC
>-|TRBD1|TRBV10-1|TRBJ2-1
CASSETATGDRGNEQFF
TGCGCCAGCAGTGAGACGGCCACAGGGGATCGCGGCAATGAGCAGTTCTTC
>-|-|TRBV10-3|TRBJ2-7
CAISSRLDSMGVLF
TGTGCCATCAGTTCCCGACTAGACAGTATGGGAGTCCTCTTC
>-|-|TRBV7-3|TRBJ2-7
CASSPQGHSRGERPYEQYF
TGTGCCAGCAGCCCCCAGGGGCATAGTAGGGGAGAAAGGCCCTACGAGCAGTACTTC
>-|-|TRBV2|TRBJ1-2
CASSVGEGYGYTF
TGTGCCAGCAGTGTAGGGGAAGGGTATGGCTACACCTTC
>-|-|TRBV28|TRBJ2-3
CASSLPRTDTQYF
TGTGCCAGCAGTTTGCCCCGCACAGATACGCAGTATTTT
>-|-|TRBV11-2|TRBJ2-7
CASSPRHGTYEQYF
TGTGCCAGCAGCCCCAGACATGGAACCTACGAGCAGTACTTC
>-|TRBD1|TRBV11-2|TRBJ2-7
CASSLGRGQGYEQYF
TGTGCCAGCAGCTTAGGCCGGGGACAGGGCTACGAGCAGTACTTC
>-|-|TRBV7-9|TRBJ2-1
CASSPDYNEQFF
TGTGCCAGCAGCCCCGACTACAATGAGCAGTTCTTC
>-|TRBD2|TRBV4-2|TRBJ2-7
CASSQDPGGASYEQYF
TGTGCCAGCAGCCAAGATCCGGGGGGGGCATCCTACGAGCAGTACTTC
>-|-|TRBV7-2|TRBJ2-5
CASSFGGPETQYF
TGTGCCAGCAGCTTTGGAGGCCCCGAGACCCAGTACTTC
>-|-|TRBV9|TRBJ2-7
CASSPSFDYYEQYF
TGTGCCAGCAGCCCCTCCTTTGACTATTACGAGCAGTACTTC
>-|TRBD1|TRBV19|TRBJ1-2
CASSIPGGSGYGYTF
TGTGCCAGTAGTATCCCAGGGGGGAGTGGCTATGGCTACACCTTC
>-|TRBD1|TRBV5-1|TRBJ1-2
CASSLDRTGGGIYGYTF
TGCGCCAGCAGCTTGGATAGGACAGGGGGCGGAATCTATGGCTACACCTTC
>-|TRBD1|TRBV27|TRBJ1-3
CASSLSGGTGNTIYF
TGTGCCAGCAGTTTGTCAGGGGGTACTGGAAACACCATATATTTT
>-|TRBD1|TRBV5-1|TRBJ1-1
CASSLAPLDRVRNTEAFF
TGCGCCAGCAGCTTGGCCCCCCTGGACAGGGTTAGGAACACTGAAGCTTTCTTT